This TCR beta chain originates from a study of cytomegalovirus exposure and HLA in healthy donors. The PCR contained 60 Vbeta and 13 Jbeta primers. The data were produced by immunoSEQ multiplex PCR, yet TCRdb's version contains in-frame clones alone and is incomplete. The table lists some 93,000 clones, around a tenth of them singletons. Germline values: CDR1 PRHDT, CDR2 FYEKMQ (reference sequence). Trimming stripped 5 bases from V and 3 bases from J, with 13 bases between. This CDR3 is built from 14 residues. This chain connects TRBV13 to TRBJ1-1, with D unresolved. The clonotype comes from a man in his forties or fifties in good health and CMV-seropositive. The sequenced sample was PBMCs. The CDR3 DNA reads TGTGCCAGCAGCGTTTTTACAGAGTACACTGAAGCTTTCTTT. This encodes CASSVFTEYTEAFF.